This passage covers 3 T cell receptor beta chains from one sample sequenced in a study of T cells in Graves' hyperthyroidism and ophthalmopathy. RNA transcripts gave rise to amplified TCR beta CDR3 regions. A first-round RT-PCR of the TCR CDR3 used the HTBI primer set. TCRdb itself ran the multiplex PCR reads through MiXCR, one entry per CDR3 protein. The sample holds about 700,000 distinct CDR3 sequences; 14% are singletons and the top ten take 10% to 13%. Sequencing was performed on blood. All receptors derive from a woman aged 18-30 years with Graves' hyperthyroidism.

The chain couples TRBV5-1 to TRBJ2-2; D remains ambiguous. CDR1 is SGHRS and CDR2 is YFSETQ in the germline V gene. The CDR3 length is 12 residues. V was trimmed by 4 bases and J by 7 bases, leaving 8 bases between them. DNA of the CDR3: TGCGCCAGCAGCCCCGTGGACGGGGAGCTGTTTTTT. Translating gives CASSPVDGELFF.

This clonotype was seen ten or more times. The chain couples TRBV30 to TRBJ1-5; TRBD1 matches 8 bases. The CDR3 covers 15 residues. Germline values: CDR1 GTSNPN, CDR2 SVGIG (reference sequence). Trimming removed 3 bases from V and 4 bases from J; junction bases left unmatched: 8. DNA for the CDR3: TGTGCCTGGAGCCCTGGACAGGGAGGGAATCAGCCCCAGCATTTT. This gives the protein CAWSPGQGGNQPQHF.

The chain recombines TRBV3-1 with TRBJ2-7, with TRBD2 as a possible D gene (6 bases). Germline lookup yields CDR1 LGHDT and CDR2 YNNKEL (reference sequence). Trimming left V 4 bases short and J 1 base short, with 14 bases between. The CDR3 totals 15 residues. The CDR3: CASSRSGGRSYEQYF. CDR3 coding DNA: TGTGCCAGCAGCCGAAGTGGGGGGAGATCCTACGAGCAGTACTTC.